A single sample gave rise to the 12 T cell receptor beta chains below, sequenced in a study of cytomegalovirus exposure and HLA in healthy donors. Assay: immunoSEQ multiplex PCR; the TCRdb copy retains only in-frame clones and omits some. The table shows 150,000 to 200,000 clones, with 90% to 97% occurring only once. The sample taken for sequencing was PBMCs. The source of these receptors is a woman between 18 and 29 years old in good health and CMV-seronegative.

This chain connects TRBV18 to TRBJ1-5; D perhaps matches TRBD1 (6 bases). This CDR3 region has 15 residues. Germline V gene data show CDR1 as KGHSH and CDR2 as LQKENI. V was clipped by 4 bases and J by 6 bases, with 16 bases between them. CDR3 region: CASSHSRGTGQPQHF. DNA for the CDR3: TGTGCCAGCTCACACTCCAGGGGAACGGGTCAGCCCCAGCATTTT.

The chain recombines TRBV19 with TRBJ1-6; D is possibly TRBD1 (6 bases). V was trimmed by 3 bases and J by 1 base, leaving 10 bases between them. CDR1 and CDR2 from the germline V gene are LNHDA and SQIVND (reference sequence). The CDR3 covers 16 residues. The CDR3 spells CASSIGTRSYNSPLHF. The DNA for the CDR3 is TGTGCCAGTAGTATCGGGACAAGATCCTATAATTCACCCCTCCACTTT.

This clone was detected only once. This rearrangement joins TRBV7-8 to TRBJ1-1, with D maybe TRBD1 (5 bases). V was shortened by 1 base and J by 7 bases, with 7 bases between the two germline ends. Germline CDR1 reads SGHVS; CDR2 reads FQNEAQ. This CDR3 contains 12 residues. CDR3 coding DNA: TGTGCCAGCAGCTTAGTAGGGGTTGAAGCTTTCTTT. This codes for CASSLVGVEAFF. The entire variable domain, with the rest obtained from reference TRBV7-8 and TRBJ1-1, is as follows: GAGVSQSPRYKVAKRGQDVALRCDPISGHVSLFWYQQALGQGPEFLTYFQNEAQLDKSGLPSDRFFAERPEGSVSTLKIQRTQQEDSAVYLCASSLVGVEAFFGQGTRLTVV.

J is TRBJ1-1 and V is TRBV2; possibly TRBD1 for D (6 bases). V was pared by 9 bases and J by 1 base, with 12 bases between. The CDR3 totals 13 residues. Germline V gives CDR1 SNHLY, CDR2 FYNNEI. CDR3 residues: CARRGGGNTEAFF. Here the CDR3 DNA reads TGTGCCAGGAGGGGGGGCGGGAACACTGAAGCTTTCTTT.

This sequence joins TRBV5-1 and TRBJ2-1; the match to TRBD2 covers 7 bases. With V trimmed by 0 bases and J by 0 bases, 0 bases remained unmatched. The germline gives CDR1 SGHRS, CDR2 YFSETQ. The CDR3 sequence is 15 residues long. CDR3 loop: CASSLGGGSYNEQFF. The DNA for the CDR3 is TGCGCCAGCAGCTTGGGCGGGGGCTCCTACAATGAGCAGTTCTTC.

This clone came up once. The CDR3 nucleotides read TGTGCCAGCAGTTGGGTGGACAGGGATAGCTCCTACGAGCAGTACTTC. It translates to CASSWVDRDSSYEQYF. The chain has TRBV6-6 and TRBJ2-7; 8 nucleotides agree with TRBD1. V dropped 4 bases and J dropped 0; count of bases not matched to a gene: 8. The CDR3 runs 16 residues. Germline V CDR1 and CDR2: MNHNY, SVGAGI (reference sequence).

The V and J genes are TRBV2 and TRBJ1-1, with 10 bases identical to TRBD1. The V and J ends lost 4 bases and 8 bases, in that order; junction bases with no gene match: 4. The CDR3 is 13 residues long. CDR1 and CDR2 (germline): SNHLY, FYNNEI. The CDR3 region is CASSADRGSEAFF. CDR3 sequence (DNA): TGTGCCAGCAGTGCGGACAGGGGGTCGGAAGCTTTCTTT.

The table lists this clone with a count of one. This chain connects TRBV9 to TRBJ1-2; TRBD1 agrees at 8 bases. The junction had 8 bases not matched to a gene; V was cut back by 4 bases and J by 6 bases. CDR1 is SGDLS and CDR2 is YYNGEE in the germline V gene. The CDR3 consists of 14 residues. CDR3 bases: TGTGCCAGCAGCAAAACACAGGGGGAGGATGGCTACACCTTC. This sequence encodes CASSKTQGEDGYTF.

The V and J genes are TRBV11-2 and TRBJ2-7, with 9 bases identical to TRBD1. The J segment lost 7 bases and the V segment lost 5 bases, leaving 9 bases of the junction unmatched. CDR1 is SGHAT and CDR2 is FQNNGV in the germline V gene. The length of the CDR3 is 14 residues. CDR3 in amino acids: CASSPQGTGREQYF. In nucleotides, the CDR3 is TGTGCCAGCAGCCCCCAGGGGACAGGGCGGGAGCAGTACTTC.

The chain carries TRBV7-8 and TRBJ2-5, with D perhaps matching TRBD1 (5 bases). CDR1 and CDR2 from the germline V gene are SGHVS and FQNEAQ. This CDR3 comprises 16 residues. Trimming cost V 0 bases and J 1 base, with 12 bases left between them. CDR3 loop: CASSLAAGPIQETQYF. The CDR3 coding sequence is TGTGCCAGCAGCTTAGCCGCAGGGCCGATCCAAGAGACCCAGTACTTC.

This chain connects TRBV19 to TRBJ1-2; 8 nucleotides agree with TRBD1. Germline V gene data show CDR1 as LNHDA and CDR2 as SQIVND (reference sequence). V trimming: 8 bases; J trimming: 3 bases; junction bases outside the gene matches: 8. The CDR3 has 14 residues. The CDR3 DNA sequence: TGTGCCAGTGGAGACAGGGGAATGCACTATGGCTACACCTTC. Protein product: CASGDRGMHYGYTF.

This chain uses TRBV25-1 with TRBJ2-7; D perhaps matches TRBD1 (6 bases). The CDR3 has 14 residues. CDR1 MGHDK and CDR2 SYGVNS come from the germline V gene. V lost 1 base and J lost 4, with 11 bases in between. The CDR3 loop is CASSESGQVYEQYF. CDR3 in DNA: TGTGCCAGCAGTGAATCGGGACAAGTATACGAGCAGTACTTC.